This TCR beta chain was recorded in a study of cytomegalovirus exposure and HLA in healthy donors. Only in-frame clones appear in the TCRdb table, and some are missing; sequencing was by immunoSEQ multiplex PCR. The profile covers 100,000 to 150,000 clones, with 95% to 97% appearing a single time and less than 2% taken by the ten largest. The CDR3 spans 11 residues. Trimming removed 6 bases from V and 1 base from J, with 6 bases in between. Germline V gene sequence: CDR1 GTSNPN, CDR2 SVGIG (reference sequence). This clone was counted a few times. This same CDR3 is encoded by further DNA sequences in the sample.

The chain has TRBV30 and TRBJ1-1; D is unclear. The sample taken for sequencing was PBMCs. This clonotype originated in a man aged 18 to 35 in good health and CMV-seronegative. The CDR3 is CACERNTEAFF. As DNA, the CDR3 is TGTGCCTGTGAGAGGAACACTGAAGCTTTCTTT.